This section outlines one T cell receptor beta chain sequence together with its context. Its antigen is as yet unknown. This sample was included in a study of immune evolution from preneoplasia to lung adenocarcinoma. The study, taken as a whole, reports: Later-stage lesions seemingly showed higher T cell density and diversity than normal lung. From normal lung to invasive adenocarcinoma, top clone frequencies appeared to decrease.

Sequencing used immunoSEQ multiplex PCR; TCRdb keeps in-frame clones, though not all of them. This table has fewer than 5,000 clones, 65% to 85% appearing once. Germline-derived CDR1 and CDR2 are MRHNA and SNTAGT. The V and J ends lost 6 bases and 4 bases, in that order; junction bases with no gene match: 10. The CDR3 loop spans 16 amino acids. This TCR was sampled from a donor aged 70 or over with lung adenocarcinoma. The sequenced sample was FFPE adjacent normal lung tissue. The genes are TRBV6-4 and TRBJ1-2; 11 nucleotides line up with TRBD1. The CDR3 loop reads CASSSHPGTGGYGYTF. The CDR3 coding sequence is TGTGCCAGCAGCAGTCACCCCGGGACAGGGGGCTATGGCTACACCTTC.